This entry lists 20 T cell receptor beta chains sequenced from one sample in a study of tumor-infiltrating lymphocytes in localized non-small cell lung cancer. Generated by immunoSEQ multiplex PCR, the TCRdb table keeps only in-frame clones and is missing some. The table lists some 30,000 clones, roughly 85% of them singletons. Sequenced material: lung tumor tissue. The origin of the receptors is a human donor with non-small cell lung cancer.

The J gene is TRBJ2-7, the V gene TRBV10-3; the D is unclear. This CDR3 contains 13 residues. The germline CDR1 and CDR2 sequences are ENHRY and SYGVKD. V gave up 6 bases and J gave up 3 bases, with 12 bases separating them. The CDR3, as DNA: TGTGCCATCAGGCCGGACGCATACTACGAGCAGTACTTC. This gives the protein CAIRPDAYYEQYF.

Only a few counts were recorded for this clone. The chain is built from TRBV6-1 and TRBJ2-5; 9 nucleotides match TRBD1. CDR1 MNHNS and CDR2 SASEGT come from the germline V gene. V shed 2 bases, J shed 5 bases, and the junction held 0 bases outside the gene matches. The CDR3 loop spans 13 amino acids. CDR3 amino acids: CASSETGGETQYF. The CDR3 nucleotides are TGTGCCAGCAGTGAAACAGGGGGCGAGACCCAGTACTTC.

The chain couples TRBV5-1 to TRBJ1-3; TRBD1 might be the D (6 bases). V lost 0 bases to trimming and J lost 11 bases, with 12 bases between them. The length of the CDR3 is 13 residues. The germline gives CDR1 SGHRS, CDR2 YFSETQ. The CDR3 is CASSLARGDAIYF. For the CDR3, the DNA is TGCGCCAGCAGCTTGGCCAGGGGTGACGCCATATATTTT. Full variable domain (outside the CDR3, taken from reference TRBV5-1 and TRBJ1-3): KAGVTQTPRYLIKTRGQQVTLSCSPISGHRSVSWYQQTPGQGLQFLFEYFSETQRNKGNFPGRFSGRQFSNSRSEMNVSTLELGDSALYLCASSLARGDAIYFGEGSWLTVV.

The V call is TRBV28, the J call TRBJ1-1; 8 positions match TRBD1. Germline V CDR1 and CDR2: MDHEN, SYDVKM. The CDR3 contains 17 residues. V dropped 5 bases and J dropped 4; count of bases not matched to a gene: 15. DNA for the CDR3: TGTGCCAGCAGTCTAACCAGGGGGCGCGTTGTGATCACTGAAGCTTTCTTT. Its translation: CASSLTRGRVVITEAFF.

V gene TRBV9 combines with J gene TRBJ1-1; a possible D gene is TRBD1 (6 bases). In germline, CDR1 is SGDLS, CDR2 YYNGEE. V lost 4 bases and J 2 bases, leaving 12 bases between the germline ends. The CDR3 is 14 amino acids. The CDR3 reads CASSPGTTNTEAFF. The CDR3 DNA reads TGTGCCAGCAGCCCGGGGACAACCAACACTGAAGCTTTCTTT.

The genes are TRBV10-3 and TRBJ2-7; D not resolved. In germline, CDR1 is ENHRY, CDR2 SYGVKD. Trimming shortened V by 0 bases and J by 3 bases, and 9 bases separated the two germline ends. The CDR3 sequence is 14 residues long. The CDR3 DNA reads as TGTGCCATCAGTGAGTCAGGGCAGCTCTACGAGCAGTACTTC. This codes for CAISESGQLYEQYF.

This clone was detected only a few times. The chain links TRBV11-2 to TRBJ2-3; TRBD1 matches at 11 bases. V trimming: 1 base; J trimming: 8 bases; junction bases outside the gene matches: 11. Germline CDR1 and CDR2: SGHAT and FQNNGV. There are 17 residues in the CDR3. The CDR3 nucleotides read TGTGCCAGCAGCTTAGTTGGTCAGGGACAGGGGGTGGGTACGCAGTATTTT. The encoded protein is CASSLVGQGQGVGTQYF.

The genes are TRBV6-6 and TRBJ2-1, with a tentative D call TRBD1 (5 bases). The ends were cut back, 5 bases at V and 8 bases at J, with 10 bases in the middle. The CDR3 length is 12 residues. Germline CDR1 is MNHNY and CDR2 is SVGAGI (reference sequence). As DNA, the CDR3 is TGTGCCAGCAGTCGTCAGGGCTATGAGCAGTTCTTC. Translating it yields CASSRQGYEQFF.

The chain couples TRBV30 to TRBJ1-1; D possibly corresponds to TRBD1 (5 bases). V dropped 5 bases and J dropped 4 bases, with 11 bases sitting between them. Germline V CDR1 and CDR2: GTSNPN, SVGIG (reference sequence). This CDR3 spans 12 amino acids. The CDR3 loop reads CAWAGGITEAFF. In DNA, the CDR3 is TGTGCCTGGGCGGGGGGTATCACTGAAGCTTTCTTT.

The chain couples TRBV14 to TRBJ2-7, with 11 bases identical to TRBD2. The CDR3 covers 14 residues. After removal of 4 bases from V and 2 bases from J, the junction contained 1 base not matched to a gene. Germline CDR1 and CDR2: SGHDN and FVKESK. DNA for the CDR3: TGTGCCAGCAGCCGGACTAGCGGGCCCTACGAGCAGTACTTC. The encoded protein is CASSRTSGPYEQYF.

The chain is built from TRBV4-3 and TRBJ1-1, with 7 bases aligning to TRBD1. V shed 0 bases, J shed 8 bases, and the junction held 3 bases outside the gene matches. Germline CDR1 is LGHNA and CDR2 is YSLEER. The CDR3 has 13 amino acids. CDR3 loop: CASSQDKTGEAFF. In DNA form, the CDR3 reads TGCGCCAGCAGCCAAGATAAGACAGGGGAAGCTTTCTTT.

Comment on this clone: This same CDR3 is encoded by further DNA sequences in the sample. The genes are TRBV29-1 and TRBJ2-2, with D tentatively TRBD1 (6 bases). CDR1 is SQVTM, CDR2 ANQGSEA, per germline. The V end was cut by 4 bases, the J end by 4 bases, with 10 bases between. The CDR3 has 13 amino acids. The CDR3: CSVGQGSTGELFF. The DNA of the CDR3 is TGCAGCGTTGGGCAGGGGTCCACCGGGGAGCTGTTTTTT.

The chain has TRBV6-4 and TRBJ1-2; TRBD1 might be the D (6 bases). The germline CDR1 and CDR2 sequences are MRHNA and SNTAGT. Between the trimmed V and J ends, which lost 8 bases and 2 bases, there was a span of 24 bases. The CDR3 sequence is 17 residues long. CDR3 sequence (DNA): TGTGCCAGCTCTGCGAGGGGGGGAGCAGGGTTGAACTATGGCTACACCTTC. Residues: CASSARGGAGLNYGYTF.

The chain links TRBV19 to TRBJ2-1; 8 bases match TRBD1. Germline loops: CDR1 LNHDA, CDR2 SQIVND (reference sequence). With 7 bases clipped from V and 7 bases from J, the junction kept 12 bases outside the gene matches. This CDR3 is 15 amino acids long. DNA for the CDR3: TGTGCCAGTAACGACTATGGCAGGGGGCGGAATGAGCAGTTCTTC. This sequence encodes CASNDYGRGRNEQFF.

This chain connects TRBV6-1 to TRBJ2-2; TRBD1 matches at 8 bases. The V gene end was trimmed by 8 bases and the J gene end by 5 bases; junction bases not matched to a gene: 4. Germline V lookup: CDR1 MNHNS, CDR2 SASEGT. The length of the CDR3 is 13 residues. The CDR3 sequence is CASGDRGTGELFF. The CDR3 nucleotides are TGTGCCAGCGGAGACAGGGGAACCGGGGAGCTGTTTTTT.

This clone showed up just once. The rearrangement links TRBV9 to TRBJ1-4; D possibly corresponds to TRBD1 (5 bases). V shed 4 bases and J shed 11 bases, with 12 bases lying between them. Germline V lookup: CDR1 SGDLS, CDR2 YYNGEE. The CDR3 extends over 12 amino acids. The CDR3 reads CASSRDEGKLFF. CDR3 DNA: TGTGCCAGCAGCCGCGATGAGGGGAAACTGTTTTTT. The whole variable domain, remainder taken from reference TRBV9 and TRBJ1-4, is DSGVTQTPKHLITATGQRVTLRCSPRSGDLSVYWYQQSLDQGLQFLIQYYNGEERAKGNILERFSAQQFPDLHSELNLSSLELGDSALYFCASSRDEGKLFFGSGTQLSVL.

The CDR3 region has the DNA TGCAGCGTTGTCCGGGACAGGGGTCAGCCCCAGCATTTT. It codes for CSVVRDRGQPQHF. The V call is TRBV29-1, the J call TRBJ1-5, with TRBD1 identical over 10 bases. J lost 6 bases, V lost 4 bases, and 3 bases had no gene match. The CDR3 spans 13 residues. Looked up from germline, CDR1 is SQVTM and CDR2 is ANQGSEA.

The chain links TRBV5-4 to TRBJ1-1; no definite D call. Germline lookup yields CDR1 SGHNT and CDR2 YYREEE (reference sequence). The CDR3 runs to 14 residues. With 0 bases removed from V and 1 base from J, the gap between germline ends came to 7 bases. CDR3 nucleotide sequence: TGTGCCAGCAGCTTGGTTGCCGGGAACACTGAAGCTTTCTTT. Protein product: CASSLVAGNTEAFF.

The rearrangement links TRBV5-8 to TRBJ2-1, with TRBD2 identical over 12 bases. In germline, CDR1 is SGHTS, CDR2 YDEGEE. Trimming removed 3 bases from V and 5 bases from J; junction bases left unmatched: 12. The CDR3 runs 18 residues. The chain's CDR3 is CASSSGTSGPYSHNEQFF. CDR3 sequence (DNA): TGTGCCAGCAGCTCCGGGACTAGCGGGCCTTATTCTCACAATGAGCAGTTCTTC. The variable domain in full, completed from reference TRBV5-8 and TRBJ2-1, reads EAGVTQSPTHLIKTRGQQATLRCSPISGHTSVYWYQQALGLGLQFLLWYDEGEERNRGNFPPRFSGRQFPNYSSELNVNALELEDSALYLCASSSGTSGPYSHNEQFFGPGTRLTVL.

The chain joins TRBV6-5 to TRBJ2-7, with TRBD1 as a possible D gene (5 bases). The CDR3 consists of 15 residues. V was pared by 0 bases and J by 3 bases, with 12 bases between. Per the germline V gene, CDR1 is MNHEY and CDR2 is SVGAGI. The CDR3 DNA follows: TGTGCCAGCAGTTACTCGTACCAGGGATACTACGAGCAGTACTTC. It specifies CASSYSYQGYYEQYF.